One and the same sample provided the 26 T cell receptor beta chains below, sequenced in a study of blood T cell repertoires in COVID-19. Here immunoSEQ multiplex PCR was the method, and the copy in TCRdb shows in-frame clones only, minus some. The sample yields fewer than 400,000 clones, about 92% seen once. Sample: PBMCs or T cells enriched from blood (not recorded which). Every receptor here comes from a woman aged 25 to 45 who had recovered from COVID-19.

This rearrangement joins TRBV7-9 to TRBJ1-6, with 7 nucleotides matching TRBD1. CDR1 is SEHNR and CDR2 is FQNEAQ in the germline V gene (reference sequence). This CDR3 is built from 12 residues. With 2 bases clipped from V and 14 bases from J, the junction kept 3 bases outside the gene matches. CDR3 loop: CASSLSDRALHF. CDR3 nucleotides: TGTGCCAGCAGCTTAAGCGACAGGGCCCTCCACTTT.

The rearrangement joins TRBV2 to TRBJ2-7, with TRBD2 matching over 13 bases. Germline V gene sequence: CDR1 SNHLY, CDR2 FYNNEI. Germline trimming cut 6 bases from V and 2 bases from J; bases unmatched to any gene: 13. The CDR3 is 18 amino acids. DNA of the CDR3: TGTGCCAGCAGCCCGGGACTAGCGGGACTCAGACGAGCCTACGAGCAGTACTTC. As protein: CASSPGLAGLRRAYEQYF. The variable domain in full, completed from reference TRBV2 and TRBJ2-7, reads EPEVTQTPSHQVTQMGQEVILRCVPISNHLYFYWYRQILGQKVEFLVSFYNNEISEKSEIFDDQFSVERPDGSNFTLKIRSTKLEDSAMYFCASSPGLAGLRRAYEQYFGPGTRLTVT.

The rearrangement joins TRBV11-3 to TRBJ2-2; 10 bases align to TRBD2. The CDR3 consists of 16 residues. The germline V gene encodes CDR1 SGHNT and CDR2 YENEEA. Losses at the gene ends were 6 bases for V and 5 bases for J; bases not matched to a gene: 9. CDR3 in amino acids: CASSPGLAADTGELFF. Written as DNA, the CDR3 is TGTGCCAGCAGTCCTGGACTAGCGGCCGATACCGGGGAGCTGTTTTTT.

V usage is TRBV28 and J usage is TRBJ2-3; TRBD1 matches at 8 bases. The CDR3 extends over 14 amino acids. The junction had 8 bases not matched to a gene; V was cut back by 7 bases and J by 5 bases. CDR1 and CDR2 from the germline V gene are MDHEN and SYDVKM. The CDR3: CASTVSGGGDTQYF. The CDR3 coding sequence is TGTGCCAGCACCGTCTCAGGGGGCGGAGATACGCAGTATTTT.

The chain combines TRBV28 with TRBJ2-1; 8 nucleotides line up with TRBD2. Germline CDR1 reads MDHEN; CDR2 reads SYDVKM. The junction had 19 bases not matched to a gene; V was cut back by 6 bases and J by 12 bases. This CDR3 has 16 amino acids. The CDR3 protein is CASSSPSGRLMRVQFF. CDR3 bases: TGTGCCAGCAGCTCCCCCAGCGGGAGATTAATGAGGGTGCAGTTCTTC.

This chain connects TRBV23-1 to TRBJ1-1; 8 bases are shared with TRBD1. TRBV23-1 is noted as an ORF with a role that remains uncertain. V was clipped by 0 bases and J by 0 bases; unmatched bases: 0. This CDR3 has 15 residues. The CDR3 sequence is CASSQSTGVNTEAFF. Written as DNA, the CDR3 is TGCGCCAGCAGTCAATCGACAGGGGTGAACACTGAAGCTTTCTTT.

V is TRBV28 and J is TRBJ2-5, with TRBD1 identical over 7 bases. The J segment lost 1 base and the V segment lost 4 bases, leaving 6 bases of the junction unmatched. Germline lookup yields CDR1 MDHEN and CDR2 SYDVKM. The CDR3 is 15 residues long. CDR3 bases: TGTGCCAGCAGTTGGGATGACAGGGCCCAAGAGACCCAGTACTTC. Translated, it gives CASSWDDRAQETQYF.

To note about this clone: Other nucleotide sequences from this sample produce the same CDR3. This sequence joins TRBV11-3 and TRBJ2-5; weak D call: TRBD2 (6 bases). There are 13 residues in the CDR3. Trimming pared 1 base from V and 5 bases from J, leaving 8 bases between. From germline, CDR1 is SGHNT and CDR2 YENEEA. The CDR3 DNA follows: TGTGCCAGCAGCTTAGGCGGGGTGGAGACCCAGTACTTC. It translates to CASSLGGVETQYF.

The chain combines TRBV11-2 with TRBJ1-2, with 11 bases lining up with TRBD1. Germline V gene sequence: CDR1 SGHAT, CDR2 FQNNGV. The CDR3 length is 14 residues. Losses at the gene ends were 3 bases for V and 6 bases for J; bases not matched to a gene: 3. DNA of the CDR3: TGTGCCAGCAGCTTCGGGACAGGGGGGGATGGCTACACCTTC. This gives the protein CASSFGTGGDGYTF. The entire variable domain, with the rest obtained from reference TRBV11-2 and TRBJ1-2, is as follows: EAGVAQSPRYKIIEKRQSVAFWCNPISGHATLYWYQQILGQGPKLLIQFQNNGVVDDSQLPKDRFSAERLKGVDSTLKIQPAKLEDSAVYLCASSFGTGGDGYTFGSGTRLTVV.

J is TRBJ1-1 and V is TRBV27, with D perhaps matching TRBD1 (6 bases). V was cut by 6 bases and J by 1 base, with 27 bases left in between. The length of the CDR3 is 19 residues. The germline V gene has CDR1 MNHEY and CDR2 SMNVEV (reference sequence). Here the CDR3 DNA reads TGTGCCAGCAGCCAATATTCTCCGGGACAAGCGTTGGGGAACACTGAAGCTTTCTTT. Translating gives CASSQYSPGQALGNTEAFF.

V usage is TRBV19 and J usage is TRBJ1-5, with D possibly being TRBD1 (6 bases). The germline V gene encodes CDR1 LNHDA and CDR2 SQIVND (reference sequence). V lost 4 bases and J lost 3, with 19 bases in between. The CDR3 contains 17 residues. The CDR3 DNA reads TGTGCCAGTAGTACGAGCCAGGTAGGGGGACCCAATCAGCCCCAGCATTTT. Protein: CASSTSQVGGPNQPQHF.

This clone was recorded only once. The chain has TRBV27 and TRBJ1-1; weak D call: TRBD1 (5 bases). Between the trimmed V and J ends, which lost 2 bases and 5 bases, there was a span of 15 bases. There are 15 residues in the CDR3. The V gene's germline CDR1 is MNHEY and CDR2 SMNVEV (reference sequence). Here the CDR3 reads CASSLVGGVGTEAFF. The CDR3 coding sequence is TGTGCCAGCAGTTTAGTGGGGGGAGTGGGGACTGAAGCTTTCTTT.

The CDR3 region has the DNA TGTGCCAGCAGGCTGCCGGGACAGTTATCAACTAATGAAAAACTGTTTTTT. It is translated as CASRLPGQLSTNEKLFF. The V gene is TRBV2, the J gene TRBJ1-4; 7 nucleotides line up with TRBD1. The trim removed 6 bases at V and 0 bases at J, leaving 10 bases unmatched. CDR1 is SNHLY and CDR2 is FYNNEI in the germline V gene. CDR3 length: 17 residues.

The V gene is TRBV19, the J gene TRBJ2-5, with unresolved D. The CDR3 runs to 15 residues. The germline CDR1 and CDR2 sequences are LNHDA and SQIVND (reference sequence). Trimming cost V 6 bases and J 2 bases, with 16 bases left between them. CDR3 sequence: CASSPGRLLQETQYF. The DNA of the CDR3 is TGTGCCAGTAGCCCAGGAAGGCTTCTTCAAGAGACCCAGTACTTC.

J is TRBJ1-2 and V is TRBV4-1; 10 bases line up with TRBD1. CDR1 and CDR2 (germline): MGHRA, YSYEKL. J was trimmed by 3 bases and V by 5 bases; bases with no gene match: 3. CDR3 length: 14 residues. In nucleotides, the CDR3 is TGCGCCAGCAGCTCAGGACAGGGGGACTATGGCTACACCTTC. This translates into CASSSGQGDYGYTF.

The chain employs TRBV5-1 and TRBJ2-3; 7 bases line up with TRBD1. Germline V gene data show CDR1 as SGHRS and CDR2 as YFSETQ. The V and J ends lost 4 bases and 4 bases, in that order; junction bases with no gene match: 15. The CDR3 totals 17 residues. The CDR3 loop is CASSLGAGTAYPDTQYF. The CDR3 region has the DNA TGCGCCAGCAGCCTCGGGGCCGGGACAGCATATCCAGATACGCAGTATTTT.

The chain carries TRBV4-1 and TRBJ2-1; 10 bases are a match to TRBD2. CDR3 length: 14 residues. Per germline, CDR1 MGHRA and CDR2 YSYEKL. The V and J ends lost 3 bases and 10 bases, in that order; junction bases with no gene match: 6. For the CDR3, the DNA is TGCGCCAGCAGCCACCTAGCGGGAGTAGAAGAGCAGTTCTTC. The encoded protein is CASSHLAGVEEQFF.

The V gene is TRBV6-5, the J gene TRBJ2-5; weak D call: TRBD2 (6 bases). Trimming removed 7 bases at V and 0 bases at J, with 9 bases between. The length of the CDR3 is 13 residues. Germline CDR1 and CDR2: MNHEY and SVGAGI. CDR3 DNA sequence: TGTGCCAGCAATGGGGGGTACCAAGAGACCCAGTACTTC. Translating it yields CASNGGYQETQYF.

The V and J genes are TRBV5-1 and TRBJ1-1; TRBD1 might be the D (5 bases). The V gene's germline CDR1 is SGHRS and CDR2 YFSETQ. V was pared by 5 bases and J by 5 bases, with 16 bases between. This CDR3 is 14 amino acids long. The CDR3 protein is CASRWDSRGTEAFF. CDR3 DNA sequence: TGCGCCAGCAGGTGGGACTCTCGTGGGACTGAAGCTTTCTTT.

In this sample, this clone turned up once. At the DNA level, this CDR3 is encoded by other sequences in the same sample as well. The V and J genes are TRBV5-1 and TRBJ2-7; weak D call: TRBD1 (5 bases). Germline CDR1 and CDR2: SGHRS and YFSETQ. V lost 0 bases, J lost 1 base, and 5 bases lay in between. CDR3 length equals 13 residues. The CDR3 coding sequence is TGCGCCAGCAGCTTGGCAGGGTCCTACGAGCAGTACTTC. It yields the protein CASSLAGSYEQYF.

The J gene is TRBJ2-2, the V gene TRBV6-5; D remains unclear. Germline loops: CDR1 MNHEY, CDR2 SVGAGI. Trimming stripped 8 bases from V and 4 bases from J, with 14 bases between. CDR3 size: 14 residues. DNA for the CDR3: TGTGCCAGCGTCTCCCACAGACGCACCGGGGAGCTGTTTTTT. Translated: CASVSHRRTGELFF.

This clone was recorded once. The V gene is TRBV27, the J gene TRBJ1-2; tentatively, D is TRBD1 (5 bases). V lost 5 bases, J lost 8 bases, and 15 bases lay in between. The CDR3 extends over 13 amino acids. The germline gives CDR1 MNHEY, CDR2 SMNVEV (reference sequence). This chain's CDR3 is CASSPQGTLGYTF. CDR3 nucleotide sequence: TGTGCCAGCAGTCCTCAGGGAACGCTCGGCTACACCTTC.

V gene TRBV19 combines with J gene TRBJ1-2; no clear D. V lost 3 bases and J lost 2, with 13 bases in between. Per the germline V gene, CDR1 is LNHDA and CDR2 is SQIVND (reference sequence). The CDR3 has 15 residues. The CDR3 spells CASSIPLRHNYGYTF. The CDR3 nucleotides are TGTGCCAGTAGTATTCCCTTGAGGCACAACTATGGCTACACCTTC.

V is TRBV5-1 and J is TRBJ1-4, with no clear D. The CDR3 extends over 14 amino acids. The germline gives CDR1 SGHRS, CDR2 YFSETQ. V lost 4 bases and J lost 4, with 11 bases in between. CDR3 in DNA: TGCGCCAGCAGCCCGCTGGGAGGTAATGAAAAACTGTTTTTT. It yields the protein CASSPLGGNEKLFF. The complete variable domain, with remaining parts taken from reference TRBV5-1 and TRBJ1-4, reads KAGVTQTPRYLIKTRGQQVTLSCSPISGHRSVSWYQQTPGQGLQFLFEYFSETQRNKGNFPGRFSGRQFSNSRSEMNVSTLELGDSALYLCASSPLGGNEKLFFGSGTQLSVL.

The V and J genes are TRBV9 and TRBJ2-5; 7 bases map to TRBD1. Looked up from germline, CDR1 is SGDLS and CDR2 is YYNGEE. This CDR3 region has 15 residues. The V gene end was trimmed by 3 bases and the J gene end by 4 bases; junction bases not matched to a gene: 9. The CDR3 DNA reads TGTGCCAGCAGCGGCGTCGCAGGGGGTGGAGAGACCCAGTACTTC. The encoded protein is CASSGVAGGGETQYF.

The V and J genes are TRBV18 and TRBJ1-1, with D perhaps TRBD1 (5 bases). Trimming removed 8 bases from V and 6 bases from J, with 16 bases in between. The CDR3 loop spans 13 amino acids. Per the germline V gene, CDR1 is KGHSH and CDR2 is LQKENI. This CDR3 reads CASRTAGESEAFF. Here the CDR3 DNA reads TGTGCCAGCAGGACGGCGGGGGAGTCTGAAGCTTTCTTT.